This TCR beta chain emerged from a study of T cells in lung cancer brain metastases. At the level of the study: Most of the roughly 20 patients had smoked, with a median of around 40 pack-years. Whole-study findings and limits: Few clones were shared between paired lesions (mean Morisita around 0.21); most were lesion-specific. Brain metastases had fewer unique productive clones than primaries (median roughly 1,400 versus 4,700).

In the case of this clone: Antigen: not known.

The germline V gene has CDR1 SGHNT and CDR2 YYREEE (reference sequence). The CDR3 consists of 17 residues. V was pared by 0 bases and J by 5 bases, with 20 bases between. Between roughly 2 and 4.92 ug genomic DNA went in, equal for pairs. Method: immunoSEQ multiplex PCR; TCRdb's copy keeps in-frame clones and lacks some. The sample gives about 750 clones, 90% to 95% of which show up once; roughly 3.3% is in the top ten. Sequencing was done on a sample of tumor tissue from the primary lung tumor. The chain couples TRBV5-4 to TRBJ2-5, with D possibly matching TRBD2 (5 bases). The origin of this receptor is a woman in her seventies with non-small cell lung cancer. Written as DNA, the CDR3 is TGTGCCAGCAGCTTGGGGGCTACCGCCGGGGTGTCGGAGACCCAGTACTTC. It encodes CASSLGATAGVSETQYF.